Shown below are 24 T cell receptor beta chains from a single sample sequenced in a study of cytomegalovirus exposure and HLA in healthy donors. Vbeta (60) and Jbeta (13) primers were used in the PCR. Generated by immunoSEQ multiplex PCR, the TCRdb table keeps only in-frame clones and is missing some. Counted here are about 130,000 clones, approximately 90% occurring once; the ten biggest clones make up roughly 5.2%. The sequencing input was PBMCs. These receptors all come from a woman in her twenties or thirties in good health and CMV-seronegative.

The chain carries TRBV21-1 and TRBJ1-5; the table gives TRBD1 as D, unverified against the DNA. TRBV21-1 is deemed a pseudogene. The CDR3 spans 20 residues. For the CDR3, the DNA is TGTGCCAGCAGCAAAGCTCAGGGCATAAAGAATCAAATAAAGAATCAGCCCCAACATTTT. Its translation is CASSKAQGIKNQIKNQPQHF.

The rearrangement uses TRBV5-6 and TRBJ2-3; maybe TRBD1 (5 bases). The CDR3 runs 14 residues. The V gene lost 4 bases and the J gene lost 3 bases, with 12 bases spanning the gap. Germline CDR1 and CDR2: SGHDT and YYEEEE. CDR3 protein: CASSVLPGTDTQYF. DNA for the CDR3: TGTGCCAGCAGCGTACTACCAGGGACAGATACGCAGTATTTT.

In the case of this clone: Other DNA sequences in the same sample also yield this CDR3. This chain joins TRBV4-3 and TRBJ1-2, with TRBD1 identical over 7 bases. From germline, CDR1 is LGHNA and CDR2 YSLEER. The V gene end was trimmed by 1 base and the J gene end by 4 bases; junction bases not matched to a gene: 3. This CDR3 is 14 amino acids long. The CDR3 nucleotides are TGCGCCAGCAGCCAAGCGACAGGGCGCTATGGCTACACCTTC. Its protein is CASSQATGRYGYTF.

A few counts support this clone. This chain connects TRBV29-1 to TRBJ1-4, with D unclear. Trimming pared 5 bases from V and 10 bases from J, leaving 17 bases between. The CDR3 has 13 residues. CDR1 and CDR2 (germline): SQVTM, ANQGSEA. The CDR3 is CSVYLVTRGKLFF. In DNA form, the CDR3 reads TGCAGCGTTTATCTGGTCACCCGGGGAAAACTGTTTTTT.

Turning to this clone: Other DNA sequences in this sample translate to the same CDR3. The V call is TRBV7-9, the J call TRBJ2-1, with 9 bases that match TRBD1. The V segment lost 4 bases and the J segment 4 bases; nucleotides outside the gene matches: 5. CDR1 SEHNR and CDR2 FQNEAQ come from the germline V gene (reference sequence). The CDR3 has 15 amino acids. The CDR3 bases are TGTGCCAGCAGCTCACAGGGGGCTAGGTACAATGAGCAGTTCTTC. Its translation: CASSSQGARYNEQFF.

The V gene is TRBV5-5, the J gene TRBJ2-7; 7 positions agree with TRBD1. V lost 4 bases, J lost 3 bases, and 22 bases stayed unmatched. This CDR3 has 19 amino acids. In germline, CDR1 is SGHKS, CDR2 YYEKEE (reference sequence). The CDR3 DNA reads as TGTGCCAGCAGCACTCCGACTCACCAGGGGGTTCGGGTCAACTACGAGCAGTACTTC. Protein: CASSTPTHQGVRVNYEQYF.

This clone was detected a few times. V usage is TRBV4-3 and J usage is TRBJ2-2, with TRBD1 matching 10 bases. Germline lookup yields CDR1 LGHNA and CDR2 YSLEER. Trimming took 1 base from V and 6 from J; bases not matched to a gene: 11. The CDR3 is made up of 18 amino acids. DNA for the CDR3: TGCGCCAGCAGCCAAGTGTACCGACAGGGGGCTAAGGCCGGGGAGCTGTTTTTT. This translates into CASSQVYRQGAKAGELFF.

The chain employs TRBV6-1 and TRBJ2-1; tentatively, D is TRBD2 (6 bases). This CDR3 region has 15 residues. Germline CDR1 reads MNHNS; CDR2 reads SASEGT. Trimming pared 8 bases from V and 5 bases from J, leaving 19 bases between. The CDR3 bases are TGTGCCAGCCACTCCATCGGACGGGAGCACAATGAGCAGTTCTTC. It codes for CASHSIGREHNEQFF.

This clone appeared once. The gene calls are TRBV7-8 and TRBJ2-7; TRBD2 matches at 12 bases. CDR1 and CDR2 (germline): SGHVS, FQNEAQ. V was pared by 3 bases and J by 4 bases, with 13 bases of the junction left unmatched. This CDR3 has 18 amino acids. The CDR3 coding sequence is TGTGCCAGCAGCTTTTATAGGACTCGGACTAGCGGGGATTACGAGCAGTACTTC. Translation gives CASSFYRTRTSGDYEQYF.

J is TRBJ1-3 and V is TRBV2, with D possibly matching TRBD1 (6 bases). Germline loops: CDR1 SNHLY, CDR2 FYNNEI. The CDR3 sequence is 14 residues long. The germline V and J ends were trimmed by 6 bases and 0 bases, with 9 bases remaining between them. This chain's CDR3 is CASSLDSSGNTIYF. DNA for the CDR3: TGTGCCAGCAGCCTGGACAGCTCTGGAAACACCATATATTTT.

V usage is TRBV6-5 and J usage is TRBJ1-6; D remains ambiguous. Between the trimmed V and J ends, which lost 2 bases and 4 bases, there was a span of 6 bases. Looked up from germline, CDR1 is MNHEY and CDR2 is SVGAGI. This CDR3 contains 14 residues. CDR3 in amino acids: CASSYRGYNSPLHF. CDR3 coding DNA: TGTGCCAGCAGTTACCGGGGTTATAATTCACCCCTCCACTTT.

V usage is TRBV11-2 and J usage is TRBJ2-2, with 7 positions matching TRBD1. CDR1 and CDR2 (germline): SGHAT, FQNNGV. V was clipped by 0 bases and J by 2 bases; unmatched bases: 3. The CDR3 contains 16 residues. The DNA of the CDR3 is TGTGCCAGCAGCTTAGAGACAGGGATAAACACCGGGGAGCTGTTTTTT. Translating gives CASSLETGINTGELFF. The full variable domain, completed using reference TRBV11-2 and TRBJ2-2, is EAGVAQSPRYKIIEKRQSVAFWCNPISGHATLYWYQQILGQGPKLLIQFQNNGVVDDSQLPKDRFSAERLKGVDSTLKIQPAKLEDSAVYLCASSLETGINTGELFFGEGSRLTVL.

The rearrangement joins TRBV30 to TRBJ2-7; TRBD1 aligns across 8 bases. The V gene end was trimmed by 2 bases and the J gene end by 6 bases; junction bases not matched to a gene: 3. Germline assignment: CDR1 GTSNPN and CDR2 SVGIG (reference sequence). The CDR3 is 12 residues long. The CDR3 DNA is TGTGCCTGGAGTCCTACAGGGGGCGAGCAGTACTTC. Protein sequence: CAWSPTGGEQYF.

The chain uses TRBV28 and TRBJ2-3; a weak D match, TRBD2 (6 bases). Deletions cut 3 bases from V and 0 bases from J, with 10 bases between. The CDR3 contains 15 residues. In germline, CDR1 is MDHEN, CDR2 SYDVKM. CDR3 residues: CASSLPGGSTDTQYF. The DNA for the CDR3 is TGTGCCAGCAGTTTGCCTGGGGGGAGCACAGATACGCAGTATTTT.

This clone was observed a handful of times. The chain employs TRBV5-1 and TRBJ1-1; D gene ambiguous. CDR1 is SGHRS and CDR2 is YFSETQ in the germline V gene. This CDR3 contains 15 residues. V lost 0 bases and J 0 bases, leaving 9 bases between the germline ends. CDR3 sequence (DNA): TGCGCCAGCAGCTTGGGGGCCAGTATGAACACTGAAGCTTTCTTT. As protein: CASSLGASMNTEAFF.

The chain combines TRBV19 with TRBJ2-7, with TRBD1 identical over 9 bases. Trimming took 5 bases from V and 8 from J; bases not matched to a gene: 13. In germline, CDR1 is LNHDA, CDR2 SQIVND (reference sequence). The CDR3 spans 15 residues. The CDR3 DNA is TGTGCCAGTAGTCCTCGGACAGGGGTTTCGATCCAGCAGTACTTC. Translation gives CASSPRTGVSIQQYF. Using reference TRBV19 and TRBJ2-7 for the parts outside the CDR3, the full variable domain is DGGITQSPKYLFRKEGQNVTLSCEQNLNHDAMYWYRQDPGQGLRLIYYSQIVNDFQKGDIAEGYSVSREKKESFPLTVTSAQKNPTAFYLCASSPRTGVSIQQYFGPGTRLTVT.

V and J are TRBV19 and TRBJ2-7; 8 bases agree with TRBD1. Trimming took 4 bases from V and 7 from J; bases not matched to a gene: 21. Germline values: CDR1 LNHDA, CDR2 SQIVND (reference sequence). The CDR3 loop spans 18 amino acids. The CDR3 sequence: CASSKKGGTGTGTREQYF. The CDR3 DNA reads TGTGCCAGTAGTAAAAAGGGGGGCACCGGGACAGGTACGAGGGAGCAGTACTTC.

The rearrangement uses TRBV18 and TRBJ1-3; D perhaps matches TRBD1 (6 bases). The V end lost 2 bases, the J end lost 0 bases, and 11 bases lay between the germline ends. The CDR3 length is 16 residues. The germline V gene has CDR1 KGHSH and CDR2 LQKENI. For the CDR3, the DNA is TGTGCCAGCTCACCATTGGACAGTTCCTCTGGAAACACCATATATTTT. Translating gives CASSPLDSSSGNTIYF.

This chain links TRBV5-1 with TRBJ2-4; tentatively, D is TRBD1 (6 bases). With 2 bases removed from V and 0 bases from J, the gap between germline ends came to 12 bases. The germline gives CDR1 SGHRS, CDR2 YFSETQ. The CDR3 runs 16 residues. CDR3 nucleotide sequence: TGCGCCAGCAGCTTCTCTTACAGGGCAGCCAAAAACATTCAGTACTTC. This sequence encodes CASSFSYRAAKNIQYF.

This clone was recorded a few times. CDR3 in amino acids: CASSAQPGQGAEQYF. CDR3 DNA sequence: TGTGCCAGCAGCGCCCAACCGGGACAGGGGGCCGAGCAGTACTTC. The rearrangement joins TRBV7-2 to TRBJ2-7; 12 bases map to TRBD1. Per germline, CDR1 SGHTA and CDR2 FQGNSA. V gave up 5 bases and J gave up 6 bases; unmatched junction bases: 8. CDR3 length equals 15 residues.

The chain couples TRBV4-1 to TRBJ1-1, with D tentatively TRBD1 (5 bases). CDR3 length: 16 residues. CDR1 and CDR2 (germline): MGHRA, YSYEKL. Trimming cost V 1 base and J 2 bases, with 14 bases left between them. CDR3 sequence reads: CASSQVWGGRNTEAFF. The CDR3 region has the DNA TGCGCCAGCAGCCAAGTCTGGGGCGGGAGAAACACTGAAGCTTTCTTT.

The chain is built from TRBV11-2 and TRBJ2-7; a possible D gene is TRBD1 (6 bases). Between the trimmed V and J ends, which lost 4 bases and 5 bases, there was a span of 15 bases. Germline assignment: CDR1 SGHAT and CDR2 FQNNGV. The CDR3 covers 14 residues. The CDR3 DNA is TGTGCCAGCAGCTCCAGGGGAAGGATCAACGAGCAGTACTTC. Translation: CASSSRGRINEQYF.

The chain joins TRBV11-2 to TRBJ1-1, with D possibly matching TRBD1 (5 bases). This CDR3 is 16 amino acids long. V was pared by 1 base and J by 0 bases, with 12 bases between. Germline V gene lookup returns CDR1 SGHAT and CDR2 FQNNGV. CDR3 protein: CASSLAGYGMNTEAFF. CDR3 in DNA: TGTGCCAGCAGCTTAGCAGGGTATGGGATGAACACTGAAGCTTTCTTT.

This clone was observed once. This chain connects TRBV4-1 to TRBJ1-5; D gene uncertain. The V end lost 4 bases, the J end lost 7 bases, and 14 bases lay between the germline ends. The CDR3 is made up of 14 amino acids. The germline V gene encodes CDR1 MGHRA and CDR2 YSYEKL. CDR3 coding DNA: TGCGCCAGCAGCCCCCCCGGGCGGGAACAGCCCCAGCATTTT. Its protein product is CASSPPGREQPQHF.